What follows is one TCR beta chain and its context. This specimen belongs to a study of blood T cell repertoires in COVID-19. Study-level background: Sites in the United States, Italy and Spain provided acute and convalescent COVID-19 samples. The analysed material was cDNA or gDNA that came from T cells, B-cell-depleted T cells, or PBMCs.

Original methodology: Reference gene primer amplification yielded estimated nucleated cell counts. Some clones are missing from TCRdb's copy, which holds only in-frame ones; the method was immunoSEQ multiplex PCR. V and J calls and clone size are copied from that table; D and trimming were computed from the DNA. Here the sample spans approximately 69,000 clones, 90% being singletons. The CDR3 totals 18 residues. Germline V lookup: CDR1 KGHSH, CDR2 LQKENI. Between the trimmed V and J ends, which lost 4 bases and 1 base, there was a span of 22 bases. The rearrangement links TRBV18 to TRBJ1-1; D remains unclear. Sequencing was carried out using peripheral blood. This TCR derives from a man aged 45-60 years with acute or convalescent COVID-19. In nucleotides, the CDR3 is TGTGCCAGCTCACAACGTCCGGGTTTCAGTGGAGAGAACACTGAAGCTTTCTTT. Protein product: CASSQRPGFSGENTEAFF.